Shown below are 9 T cell receptor beta chains from a single sample sequenced in a study of cytomegalovirus exposure and HLA in healthy donors. Both 60 Vbeta primers and 13 Jbeta primers went into the PCR. Sequencing was performed with immunoSEQ multiplex PCR; in TCRdb, only in-frame clones are kept and a portion is missing. Seen here are roughly 130,000 clones, 75% to 85% observed once, and the top ten hold about 10%. Input material: PBMCs. The receptors derive from a male donor in good health and CMV-seropositive.

V usage is TRBV7-2 and J usage is TRBJ2-2; 11 nucleotides align to TRBD2. Germline CDR1 SGHTA, CDR2 FQGNSA. V lost 8 bases and J lost 4; bases outside the gene matches: 3. The CDR3 has 14 residues. In nucleotides, the CDR3 is TGTGCCAGCTTGACTAGCGGGACCACCGGGGAGCTGTTTTTT. This encodes CASLTSGTTGELFF.

This clone was seen once. The CDR3 here is CASRSGRTEAFF. CDR3 bases: TGTGCCAGCAGGTCAGGGAGGACTGAAGCTTTCTTT. V is TRBV6-5 and J is TRBJ1-1; D possibly corresponds to TRBD1 (5 bases). In germline, CDR1 is MNHEY, CDR2 SVGAGI. Trimming removed 6 bases at V and 5 bases at J, with 10 bases between. This CDR3 contains 12 residues.

The chain employs TRBV29-1 and TRBJ2-7, with a possible D match to TRBD1 (5 bases). CDR1 is SQVTM and CDR2 is ANQGSEA in the germline V gene. The CDR3 totals 14 residues. With 5 bases removed from V and 1 base from J, the gap between germline ends came to 15 bases. The CDR3 bases are TGCAGCGTTTTGAATCAGGGTCAGTCCTACGAGCAGTACTTC. Its protein product is CSVLNQGQSYEQYF.

The chain recombines TRBV18 with TRBJ2-5; D perhaps matches TRBD2 (6 bases). The CDR3 covers 16 residues. V was clipped by 3 bases and J by 3 bases, with 17 bases between them. Germline lookup yields CDR1 KGHSH and CDR2 LQKENI. The CDR3 DNA is TGTGCCAGCTCACCGGGCGGGGAATGGCGTAAAGAGACCCAGTACTTC. Translation: CASSPGGEWRKETQYF.

The J gene is TRBJ1-1, the V gene TRBV28; D gene unclear. CDR3 length: 11 residues. Germline CDR1 is MDHEN and CDR2 is SYDVKM. V gave up 6 bases and J gave up 5 bases, with 7 bases separating them. The CDR3: CASRTRTEAFF. CDR3 bases: TGTGCCAGCAGAACTAGAACTGAAGCTTTCTTT.

This clone occurred a few times. This chain connects TRBV5-1 to TRBJ1-2, with D possibly being TRBD1 (6 bases). CDR1 SGHRS and CDR2 YFSETQ come from the germline V gene. CDR3 size: 16 residues. Between the trimmed V and J ends, which lost 4 bases and 0 bases, there was a span of 16 bases. Here the CDR3 reads CASSKQTGRSNYGYTF. The CDR3 bases are TGCGCCAGCAGCAAGCAAACAGGGAGATCTAACTATGGCTACACCTTC.

This clone appeared a few times. The chain recombines TRBV5-1 with TRBJ1-6; TRBD1 is a possible D gene (6 bases). The CDR3 extends over 16 amino acids. Germline values: CDR1 SGHRS, CDR2 YFSETQ. Trimming took 0 bases from V and 7 from J, leaving 14 bases between them. CDR3 coding DNA: TGCGCCAGCAGCTTGGGGCCACAGGGCTCCAATTCACCCCTCCACTTT. Its protein is CASSLGPQGSNSPLHF.

This chain links TRBV28 with TRBJ2-7; a possible D gene is TRBD2 (6 bases). CDR1 and CDR2 from the germline V gene are MDHEN and SYDVKM. The V end was cut by 8 bases, the J end by 1 base, with 15 bases between. The CDR3 is 14 amino acids. The CDR3 is CASDGRGGSYEQYF. The CDR3 DNA follows: TGTGCCAGCGACGGGCGGGGTGGATCCTACGAGCAGTACTTC.

The rearrangement links TRBV6-4 to TRBJ2-6, with D uncertain. CDR1 is MRHNA and CDR2 is SNTAGT in the germline V gene. Trimming pared 9 bases from V and 0 bases from J, leaving 9 bases between. The CDR3 has 14 amino acids. CDR3: CASQAFSGANVLTF. DNA of the CDR3: TGTGCCAGTCAGGCTTTCTCTGGGGCCAACGTCCTGACTTTC.